The 3 T cell receptor beta chains below all came from one sample that was sequenced in a study of T cell responses to AZD1222 COVID-19 vaccine. TCRdb's table, derived via immunoSEQ multiplex PCR, lists solely in-frame clones and lacks some. This sample yields some 120,000 clones, of which 91% are seen a single time; roughly 3% belongs to the top ten. This specimen consisted of peripheral blood, obtained on day 0 of AZD1222 vaccination. Source of these receptors: an adult in good health.

V gene TRBV3-1 (or the pseudogene TRBV3-2) combines with J gene TRBJ2-4; maybe TRBD2 (6 bases). This CDR3 contains 17 residues. The V gene's germline CDR1 is LGHDT and CDR2 YNNKEL (reference sequence). Trimming removed 2 bases from V and 2 bases from J, with 16 bases in between. The CDR3 region is CASSQTGAGTPKNIQYF. The CDR3 region has the DNA TGTGCCAGCAGCCAAACAGGAGCGGGCACACCCAAAAACATTCAGTACTTC.

The chain joins TRBV14 to TRBJ2-2, with D maybe TRBD1 (5 bases). The CDR3 sequence is 16 residues long. Looked up from germline, CDR1 is SGHDN and CDR2 is FVKESK. Trimming stripped 5 bases from V and 1 base from J, with 14 bases between. In DNA form, the CDR3 reads TGTGCCAGCAGCGCCCGACAGATCATGAACACCGGGGAGCTGTTTTTT. Amino acids: CASSARQIMNTGELFF.

V gene TRBV3-1 (or the pseudogene TRBV3-2) combines with J gene TRBJ1-2, with D maybe TRBD1 (5 bases). Trimming pared 0 bases from V and 5 bases from J, leaving 16 bases between. The CDR3 contains 16 residues. From germline, CDR1 is LGHDT and CDR2 YNNKEL (reference sequence). The DNA for the CDR3 is TGTGCCAGCAGCCAAGATGGTTTCGGCAGGGTTTATGGCTACACCTTC. As protein: CASSQDGFGRVYGYTF.